These 32 T cell receptor beta chains were sequenced from one sample in a study of cytomegalovirus exposure and HLA in healthy donors. The data were produced by immunoSEQ multiplex PCR, yet TCRdb's version contains in-frame clones alone and is incomplete. The sample holds under 75,000 clones, 97% seen once. Sequencing used PBMCs. The receptors stem from a woman between 18 and 29 years old in good health and CMV-seropositive.

This chain connects TRBV28 to TRBJ1-1; the D is unclear. CDR1 is MDHEN and CDR2 is SYDVKM in the germline V gene. The V gene lost 1 base and the J gene lost 1 base, with 4 bases spanning the gap. CDR3 length equals 13 residues. CDR3 nucleotides: TGTGCCAGCAGTTTATCCGGGAACACTGAAGCTTTCTTT. This sequence encodes CASSLSGNTEAFF.

This clone was found a few times. The V gene is TRBV28, the J gene TRBJ1-1, with TRBD1 matching 9 bases. The junction had 13 bases not matched to a gene; V was cut back by 6 bases and J by 5 bases. This CDR3 spans 16 amino acids. The germline V gene has CDR1 MDHEN and CDR2 SYDVKM. CDR3 in amino acids: CASSPQEQGAGTEAFF. In nucleotides, the CDR3 is TGTGCCAGCAGCCCACAGGAACAGGGGGCAGGGACTGAAGCTTTCTTT.

This clone has only a few counts. The rearrangement links TRBV19 to TRBJ1-4; possibly TRBD1 for D (6 bases). CDR3 length equals 14 residues. CDR1 LNHDA and CDR2 SQIVND come from the germline V gene (reference sequence). The ends were cut back, 5 bases at V and 8 bases at J, with 15 bases in the middle. CDR3 DNA: TGTGCCAGTAGTCTTCAGGGGAAGAGCGAAAAACTGTTTTTT. Translation gives CASSLQGKSEKLFF.

The J gene is TRBJ1-3, the V gene TRBV25-1, with 9 nucleotides matching TRBD1. The germline gives CDR1 MGHDK, CDR2 SYGVNS. The CDR3 is 16 residues long. Trimming at V came to 6 bases and at J to 2 bases, leaving 8 bases not matched to a gene. CDR3 sequence: CASSPDRGLTGNTIYF. In DNA, the CDR3 is TGTGCCAGCAGCCCGGACAGGGGTTTGACTGGAAACACCATATATTTT.

The chain uses TRBV7-8 and TRBJ1-3; no clear D gene. The V end was cut by 5 bases, the J end by 2 bases, with 10 bases between. The CDR3 sequence is 14 residues long. The V gene's germline CDR1 is SGHVS and CDR2 FQNEAQ. As DNA, the CDR3 is TGTGCCAGCAGCCTCGGGAGGACTGGAAACACCATATATTTT. Amino acid sequence: CASSLGRTGNTIYF.

The chain carries TRBV5-4 and TRBJ2-2; 10 bases match TRBD1. The CDR3 is 19 amino acids. CDR1 is SGHNT and CDR2 is YYREEE in the germline V gene (reference sequence). J gave up 0 bases and V 4 bases, and 12 bases lay outside the gene matches. The CDR3 protein is CASSNPGQGNWANTGELFF. CDR3 DNA sequence: TGTGCCAGCAGCAATCCGGGACAGGGGAATTGGGCGAACACCGGGGAGCTGTTTTTT.

V and J are TRBV6-9 and TRBJ1-5, with D possibly matching TRBD1 (6 bases). This CDR3 spans 15 amino acids. V was clipped by 3 bases and J by 5 bases, with 14 bases between them. CDR1 and CDR2 (germline): MNHGY, SVAAGI. The CDR3 here is CASSYSSGADQPQHF. Here the CDR3 DNA reads TGTGCCAGCAGTTACTCGTCAGGGGCGGATCAGCCCCAGCATTTT.

V usage is TRBV27 and J usage is TRBJ1-1, with D uncertain. V lost 4 bases and J lost 4, with 10 bases in between. The CDR3 spans 13 residues. CDR1 is MNHEY, CDR2 SMNVEV, per germline (reference sequence). In nucleotides, the CDR3 is TGTGCCAGCAGTTGGGCAGCGGGCACTGAAGCTTTCTTT. Protein sequence: CASSWAAGTEAFF.

The chain recombines TRBV9 with TRBJ2-1; 12 bases line up with TRBD2. The CDR3 has 16 amino acids. Trimming took 4 bases from V and 9 from J; bases not matched to a gene: 11. CDR1 is SGDLS and CDR2 is YYNGEE in the germline V gene. CDR3: CASSFATSGSSSEQFF. CDR3 DNA sequence: TGTGCCAGCAGCTTCGCGACTAGCGGGAGTTCTAGTGAGCAGTTCTTC.

This chain joins TRBV28 and TRBJ1-5, with D tentatively TRBD1 (5 bases). The CDR3 spans 16 residues. Germline loops: CDR1 MDHEN, CDR2 SYDVKM. Trimming removed 3 bases at V and 6 bases at J, with 18 bases between. CDR3 DNA sequence: TGTGCCAGCAGTTTTCAATTAAGGGGAATTGGTCAGCCCCAGCATTTT. This sequence encodes CASSFQLRGIGQPQHF.

The chain recombines TRBV10-3 with TRBJ2-1; no firm D call. The CDR3 length is 11 residues. Germline CDR1 and CDR2: ENHRY and SYGVKD. V was cut by 3 bases and J by 8 bases, with 5 bases left in between. The CDR3 DNA follows: TGTGCCATCAGTGATTCGTATGAGCAGTTCTTC. Amino acids: CAISDSYEQFF.

This clone occurred once. This rearrangement joins TRBV30 to TRBJ2-1, with D tentatively TRBD2 (5 bases). Trimming took 2 bases from V and 7 from J, leaving 12 bases between them. Germline lookup yields CDR1 GTSNPN and CDR2 SVGIG (reference sequence). The CDR3 has 13 residues. CDR3 nucleotides: TGTGCCTGGAGTAATGCTAGAGGGAATGAGCAGTTCTTC. It specifies CAWSNARGNEQFF. Looking up the rest from reference TRBV30 and TRBJ2-1 gives the full variable domain: SQTIHQWPATLVQPVGSPLSLECTVEGTSNPNLYWYRQAAGRGLQLLFYSVGIGQISSEVPQNLSASRPQDRQFILSSKKLLLSDSGFYLCAWSNARGNEQFFGPGTRLTVL.

The CDR3 sequence is CASRTGVGTEAFF. The CDR3 nucleotides are TGTGCCAGCAGAACGGGAGTCGGCACTGAAGCTTTCTTT. The chain combines TRBV6-5 with TRBJ1-1; D gene unclear. Germline V lookup: CDR1 MNHEY, CDR2 SVGAGI. V was cut by 6 bases and J by 4 bases, with 12 bases left in between. CDR3 size: 13 residues.

This chain links TRBV28 with TRBJ2-2; 10 nucleotides align to TRBD2. J lost 4 bases, V lost 2 bases, and 7 bases had no gene match. The CDR3 spans 17 residues. CDR1 and CDR2 from the germline V gene are MDHEN and SYDVKM. The CDR3 loop is CASSLRLGLATTGELFF. In DNA form, the CDR3 reads TGTGCCAGCAGTTTAAGACTGGGACTAGCGACCACCGGGGAGCTGTTTTTT.

The chain combines TRBV6-1 with TRBJ1-3; 7 bases fit TRBD1. CDR1 is MNHNS and CDR2 is SASEGT in the germline V gene. With V trimmed by 7 bases and J by 2 bases, 5 bases remained unmatched. The CDR3 runs to 14 residues. CDR3 nucleotide sequence: TGTGCCAGCAACCTACAGGGGACTGGAAACACCATATATTTT. It encodes CASNLQGTGNTIYF.

The V gene is TRBV27, the J gene TRBJ1-2; D is perhaps TRBD1 (5 bases). Germline lookup yields CDR1 MNHEY and CDR2 SMNVEV (reference sequence). This CDR3 has 13 amino acids. V lost 0 bases, J lost 8 bases, and 10 bases lay in between. The CDR3, as DNA: TGTGCCAGCAGTTTATCAAGGACAACCGGCTACACCTTC. It codes for CASSLSRTTGYTF.

The chain has TRBV12-2 and TRBJ1-1; TRBD1 is taken as the D call from the table, unchecked against the DNA. TRBV12-2 is a pseudogene. The CDR3 runs to 14 residues. CDR3 in DNA: TGTGCAAGTCGCTTAGTCCAGGGGGGAGCTGAAGCTTTCTTT. Translation: CASRLVQGGAEAFF.

This CDR3 reads CASSRQGKETEAFF. CDR3 sequence (DNA): TGTGCCAGCTCCCGACAGGGTAAGGAAACTGAAGCTTTCTTT. The rearrangement links TRBV18 to TRBJ1-1, with 7 bases identical to TRBD1. After removal of 6 bases from V and 5 bases from J, the junction contained 9 bases not matched to a gene. CDR1 KGHSH and CDR2 LQKENI come from the germline V gene. This CDR3 is built from 14 residues.

This clone was observed a single time. The V call is TRBV7-9, the J call TRBJ1-2, with a weak D call TRBD1 (5 bases). The CDR3 runs 13 residues. Trimming pared 6 bases from V and 2 bases from J, leaving 10 bases between. In germline, CDR1 is SEHNR, CDR2 FQNEAQ (reference sequence). The CDR3 loop reads CASSAQGNYGYTF. The CDR3 bases are TGTGCCAGCAGTGCTCAGGGAAACTATGGCTACACCTTC.

The chain recombines TRBV9 with TRBJ2-2, with TRBD1 matching over 9 bases. Per germline, CDR1 SGDLS and CDR2 YYNGEE. V was pared by 4 bases and J by 5 bases, with 6 bases of the junction left unmatched. The CDR3 is made up of 15 amino acids. Here the CDR3 reads CASSPRTGVTGELFF. DNA of the CDR3: TGTGCCAGCAGCCCCCGGACAGGGGTTACCGGGGAGCTGTTTTTT.

The genes are TRBV27 and TRBJ2-6; TRBD1 matches 11 bases. The V segment lost 5 bases and the J segment 15 bases; nucleotides outside the gene matches: 3. Germline loops: CDR1 MNHEY, CDR2 SMNVEV (reference sequence). The CDR3 spans 12 residues. CDR3 region: CASSLGTGGLTF. CDR3 DNA sequence: TGTGCCAGCAGTCTCGGGACAGGGGGCCTGACTTTC.

This clone was observed a single time. J is TRBJ1-5 and V is TRBV28; 10 bases are shared with TRBD1. The CDR3 covers 18 residues. V dropped 7 bases and J dropped 1; count of bases not matched to a gene: 13. Per the germline V gene, CDR1 is MDHEN and CDR2 is SYDVKM. DNA for the CDR3: TGTGCCAGCAATACCTGGGACAGGGGAGTCGTAAGCAATCAGCCCCAGCATTTT. Protein product: CASNTWDRGVVSNQPQHF. The full variable domain, in which reference TRBV28 and TRBJ1-5 provide the parts outside the CDR3, is DVKVTQSSRYLVKRTGEKVFLECVQDMDHENMFWYRQDPGLGLRLIYFSYDVKMKEKGDIPEGYSVSREKKERFSLILESASTNQTSMYLCASNTWDRGVVSNQPQHFGDGTRLSIL.

The gene calls are TRBV30 and TRBJ2-7, with a weak D call TRBD2 (7 bases). Germline V gene sequence: CDR1 GTSNPN, CDR2 SVGIG (reference sequence). The V and J ends lost 8 bases and 2 bases respectively, with 10 bases between them. The CDR3 contains 11 residues. DNA of the CDR3: TGTGCCAGCGGGACAACCTACGAGCAGTACTTC. The encoded protein is CASGTTYEQYF.

The chain is built from TRBV5-1 and TRBJ2-3; 9 nucleotides agree with TRBD2. CDR3 length: 14 amino acids. Germline-derived CDR1 and CDR2 are SGHRS and YFSETQ. V gave up 4 bases and J gave up 6 bases; unmatched junction bases: 6. CDR3 loop: CASSPRTSDDTQYF. CDR3 in DNA: TGCGCCAGCAGCCCTAGGACTAGCGACGATACGCAGTATTTT.

The chain recombines TRBV6-1 with TRBJ2-3; D is perhaps TRBD1 (6 bases). The V gene's germline CDR1 is MNHNS and CDR2 SASEGT. The V and J ends lost 5 bases and 4 bases respectively, with 16 bases between them. The CDR3 covers 15 residues. DNA for the CDR3: TGTGCCAGCAGTTTATTGCACAGGGATGCAGATACGCAGTATTTT. Protein product: CASSLLHRDADTQYF.

V gene TRBV9 combines with J gene TRBJ2-2, with D possibly matching TRBD2 (6 bases). V lost 3 bases, J lost 0 bases, and 12 bases lay in between. CDR3 length: 16 amino acids. Germline-derived CDR1 and CDR2 are SGDLS and YYNGEE. DNA of the CDR3: TGTGCCAGCAGCGCCGCCGGGGGTCCGAACACCGGGGAGCTGTTTTTT. This gives the protein CASSAAGGPNTGELFF.

This rearrangement joins TRBV6-1 to TRBJ1-5, with a possible D match to TRBD1 (5 bases). Germline V gene sequence: CDR1 MNHNS, CDR2 SASEGT. V gave up 0 bases and J gave up 3 bases, with 6 bases separating them. The CDR3 is 14 residues long. The CDR3 DNA follows: TGTGCCAGCAGTGAAGCCAGGGACAATCAGCCCCAGCATTTT. Translated: CASSEARDNQPQHF.

This chain connects TRBV13 to TRBJ2-7; 7 bases agree with TRBD1. Trimming at V came to 5 bases and at J to 2 bases, leaving 9 bases not matched to a gene. Per the germline V gene, CDR1 is PRHDT and CDR2 is FYEKMQ (reference sequence). The CDR3 extends over 15 amino acids. In DNA form, the CDR3 reads TGTGCCAGCAGCCCCACGACAGGGTATACCTACGAGCAGTACTTC. Amino acid sequence: CASSPTTGYTYEQYF.

V and J are TRBV4-2 and TRBJ2-2; weak D call: TRBD1 (6 bases). Trimming pared 5 bases from V and 1 base from J, leaving 8 bases between. The CDR3 consists of 14 residues. Per germline, CDR1 LGHNA and CDR2 YNFKEQ. In DNA, the CDR3 is TGTGCCAGCAGCAGACAGGAGAACACCGGGGAGCTGTTTTTT. Amino acid sequence: CASSRQENTGELFF.

The chain recombines TRBV7-2 with TRBJ2-7, with TRBD1 matching 10 bases. The CDR3 contains 13 residues. Germline CDR1 and CDR2: SGHTA and FQGNSA. V dropped 5 bases and J dropped 6; count of bases not matched to a gene: 4. The CDR3 region has the DNA TGTGCCAGCAGCATAGGACAGGGGGTCGAGCAGTACTTC. Translating gives CASSIGQGVEQYF. Using reference TRBV7-2 and TRBJ2-7 for the parts outside the CDR3, the full variable domain is GAGVSQSPSNKVTEKGKDVELRCDPISGHTALYWYRQSLGQGLEFLIYFQGNSAPDKSGLPSDRFSAERTGGSVSTLTIQRTQQEDSAVYLCASSIGQGVEQYFGPGTRLTVT.

The chain carries TRBV19 and TRBJ1-1; a possible D gene is TRBD1 (5 bases). V lost 7 bases to trimming and J lost 2 bases, with 11 bases between them. CDR3 length: 13 residues. Germline V gene data show CDR1 as LNHDA and CDR2 as SQIVND (reference sequence). The CDR3 here is CASNGGINTEAFF. Here the CDR3 DNA reads TGTGCCAGTAACGGGGGAATTAACACTGAAGCTTTCTTT.

V and J are TRBV20-1 and TRBJ2-5; D unresolved. The CDR3 is 11 residues long. From germline, CDR1 is DFQATT and CDR2 SNEGSKA (reference sequence). Trimming shortened V by 6 bases and J by 5 bases, and 10 bases separated the two germline ends. CDR3 amino acids: CSADIGETQYF. The CDR3 nucleotides are TGCAGTGCCGACATTGGGGAGACCCAGTACTTC.